These 2 T cell receptor beta chains came from one sample sequenced in a study of regulatory T cells in long-lasting Graves disease. Time point reported: newly diagnosed GD, antithyroid drugs for less than 3 months. Extracted RNA from PBMCs served as the source of the TCR library. CDR3-region Arm-PCR and iRepertoire HTBI primers produced the TCR beta libraries. MiXCR, applied by TCRdb to the multiplex PCR reads, yields one record per CDR3 protein. This table has some 560,000 distinct CDR3 sequences, roughly a sixth appearing once. This sample was shared with a second study, whose subject was T cells in Graves' hyperthyroidism and ophthalmopathy.

Sequencing was performed on peripheral blood mononuclear cells (PBMCs), taken at new diagnosis, from a patient treated with antithyroid drugs. The origin of the receptors is a woman aged 35-65 years with Graves disease.

V gene TRBV28 combines with J gene TRBJ1-5; 8 bases agree with TRBD1. The CDR3 runs 13 residues. Trimming cost V 10 bases and J 8 bases; bases outside gene matches: 10. Looked up from germline, CDR1 is MDHEN and CDR2 is SYDVKM. The CDR3 spells CAIDRGIGEPQHF. The CDR3 DNA follows: TGTGCCATCGACAGGGGTATTGGGGAGCCCCAGCATTTT.

This clonotype occurred a few times. The CDR3 loop is CASSFFLAGAHEQYF. In DNA form, the CDR3 reads TGTGCCAGCAGTTTTTTTCTAGCTGGGGCCCACGAGCAGTACTTC. The chain joins TRBV12-3 or TRBV12-4 to TRBJ2-7; D may be TRBD1 or TRBD2 (5 bases each). The V end lost 3 bases, the J end lost 5 bases, and 17 bases lay between the germline ends. The CDR3 contains 15 residues.